The 19 T cell receptor beta chains presented below share a single source sample, sequenced in a study of cytomegalovirus exposure and HLA in healthy donors. 60 Vbeta and 13 Jbeta primers were used in PCR. Profiled with immunoSEQ multiplex PCR; TCRdb holds only in-frame clones, not every one. The table lists roughly 190,000 clones, approximately 78% of them singletons. The sequencing sample was made of PBMCs. The receptors derive from a woman aged 25 to 39 in good health and CMV-seropositive.

This clone showed up just once. This chain links TRBV4-1 with TRBJ2-7; a weak D match, TRBD1 (5 bases). Germline CDR1 reads MGHRA; CDR2 reads YSYEKL. V lost 1 base and J lost 4, with 11 bases in between. CDR3 length equals 14 residues. In DNA form, the CDR3 reads TGCGCCAGCAGCCAAGTAGGGGCCTATTACGAGCAGTACTTC. Translation: CASSQVGAYYEQYF.

This clone was found a few times. Here the CDR3 reads CATRDNSYEQYF. CDR3 nucleotides: TGTGCCACCCGGGACAACTCCTACGAGCAGTACTTC. J is TRBJ2-7 and V is TRBV6-5, with D possibly being TRBD1 (6 bases). V was shortened by 10 bases and J by 0 bases, with 10 bases between the two germline ends. Germline-derived CDR1 and CDR2 are MNHEY and SVGAGI. The CDR3 spans 12 residues.

Points on this clone: The junction departs from the called germline gene at one end, perhaps through a read error. The rearrangement links TRBV7-9 to TRBJ1-1; D perhaps matches TRBD1 (6 bases). Germline V CDR1 and CDR2: SEHNR, FQNEAQ (reference sequence). This CDR3 has 12 amino acids. CDR3 in amino acids: CSSSLTGTEAFF. The CDR3 bases are TGTTCCAGCAGCTTAACAGGGACTGAAGCTTTCTTT.

CDR3 DNA sequence: TGCGCCAGCAGCCAAGGGGGGACAGATCTTGAGACCCAGTACTTC. Translation gives CASSQGGTDLETQYF. V is TRBV4-3 and J is TRBJ2-5; 7 bases map to TRBD1. J lost 5 bases, V lost 1 base, and 7 bases had no gene match. Germline V gene lookup returns CDR1 LGHNA and CDR2 YSLEER. This CDR3 is built from 15 residues.

V and J are TRBV14 and TRBJ2-5; D unresolved. The germline V and J ends were trimmed by 4 bases and 1 base, with 10 bases remaining between them. CDR1 and CDR2 (germline): SGHDN, FVKESK. This CDR3 has 14 residues. The CDR3 protein is CASSPRDIQETQYF. In DNA, the CDR3 is TGTGCCAGCAGCCCAAGAGACATCCAAGAGACCCAGTACTTC.

This clone occurred a few times. The J gene is TRBJ2-1, the V gene TRBV30, with D possibly TRBD1 on 6 matching bases. This CDR3 is built from 13 residues. Germline values: CDR1 GTSNPN, CDR2 SVGIG (reference sequence). V was trimmed by 3 bases and J by 5 bases, leaving 11 bases between them. CDR3 protein: CAWSSGGHNEQFF. CDR3 sequence (DNA): TGTGCCTGGAGCTCTGGGGGCCACAATGAGCAGTTCTTC.

As to this clone: Other DNA sequences of this sample code for an identical CDR3. CDR3 DNA: TGTGCCAGCAGCGTAGGACTAGCGGAGTACAATGAGCAGTTCTTC. It specifies CASSVGLAEYNEQFF. The genes are TRBV9 and TRBJ2-1; 9 positions match TRBD2. The CDR3 has 15 residues. The V and J ends lost 0 bases and 4 bases, in that order; junction bases with no gene match: 2. CDR1 is SGDLS, CDR2 YYNGEE, per germline.

This chain links TRBV4-1 with TRBJ1-5; D uncertain. Deletions cut 4 bases from V and 6 bases from J, with 10 bases between. CDR1 is MGHRA, CDR2 YSYEKL, per germline. The CDR3 has 13 residues. The CDR3 DNA reads as TGCGCCAGCAGCCCCCTGGAGGGTCAGCCCCAGCATTTT. It specifies CASSPLEGQPQHF.

This chain links TRBV15 with TRBJ1-1, with D perhaps TRBD1 (5 bases). The V gene lost 0 bases and the J gene lost 5 bases, with 13 bases spanning the gap. Germline CDR1 is LNHNV and CDR2 is YYDKDF (reference sequence). The CDR3 is 15 amino acids. The chain's CDR3 is CATSRDWTTLTEAFF. CDR3 DNA sequence: TGTGCCACCAGCAGAGATTGGACAACCCTGACTGAAGCTTTCTTT.

In this sample, this clone turned up once. This sequence joins TRBV7-9 and TRBJ2-2, with TRBD1 as a possible D gene (7 bases). The germline CDR1 and CDR2 sequences are SEHNR and FQNEAQ (reference sequence). This CDR3 is 16 amino acids long. V was shortened by 5 bases and J by 3 bases, with 16 bases between the two germline ends. In DNA form, the CDR3 reads TGTGCCAGCAGCCGAGGAGGGGGCAGCGACACCGGGGAGCTGTTTTTT. Protein: CASSRGGGSDTGELFF.

V usage is TRBV5-1 and J usage is TRBJ2-1, with 7 bases aligning to TRBD2. Germline V gene data show CDR1 as SGHRS and CDR2 as YFSETQ. V lost 1 base to trimming and J lost 6 bases; unmatched junction nucleotides: 7. This CDR3 has 15 residues. The CDR3 sequence is CASSLTSSGSNEQFF. Written as DNA, the CDR3 is TGCGCCAGCAGCTTGACTTCTAGCGGCAGCAATGAGCAGTTCTTC.

CDR3 DNA: TGTGCCAGCAGCCCAACCTACGAGCAGTACTTC. It is translated as CASSPTYEQYF. V and J are TRBV7-9 and TRBJ2-7; no reliable D call. The ends were cut back, 5 bases at V and 2 bases at J, with 4 bases in the middle. Looked up from germline, CDR1 is SEHNR and CDR2 is FQNEAQ (reference sequence). The CDR3 is made up of 11 amino acids.

This chain connects TRBV29-1 to TRBJ2-3, with TRBD2 matching over 11 bases. Germline V gene lookup returns CDR1 SQVTM and CDR2 ANQGSEA. The CDR3 loop spans 13 amino acids. Losses at the gene ends were 7 bases for V and 4 bases for J; bases not matched to a gene: 4. The CDR3 DNA reads as TGCAGCGGGATACTAGCGGGGGCAGATACGCAGTATTTT. Amino acids: CSGILAGADTQYF.

The rearrangement joins TRBV19 to TRBJ1-5, with D uncertain. Trimming cost V 3 bases and J 5 bases, with 8 bases left between them. The CDR3 contains 13 residues. Germline V gives CDR1 LNHDA, CDR2 SQIVND (reference sequence). The CDR3: CASSMYSDQPQHF. The CDR3 nucleotides read TGTGCCAGTAGTATGTACAGTGATCAGCCCCAGCATTTT.

The J gene is TRBJ1-1, the V gene TRBV6-5, with D tentatively TRBD1 (6 bases). From germline, CDR1 is MNHEY and CDR2 SVGAGI. CDR3 length: 11 amino acids. V shed 5 bases and J shed 9 bases, with 10 bases lying between them. CDR3 nucleotide sequence: TGTGCCAGCAGTGTCGGACAGAAAGCTTTCTTT. Encoded protein: CASSVGQKAFF.

This chain joins TRBV11-2 and TRBJ2-7; D call uncertain. The germline V gene encodes CDR1 SGHAT and CDR2 FQNNGV. V was shortened by 0 bases and J by 5 bases, with 8 bases between the two germline ends. The CDR3 is made up of 13 amino acids. CDR3 amino acids: CASSLELSNEQYF. CDR3 DNA sequence: TGTGCCAGCAGCTTAGAACTCTCGAACGAGCAGTACTTC. Full variable domain (outside the CDR3, taken from reference TRBV11-2 and TRBJ2-7): EAGVAQSPRYKIIEKRQSVAFWCNPISGHATLYWYQQILGQGPKLLIQFQNNGVVDDSQLPKDRFSAERLKGVDSTLKIQPAKLEDSAVYLCASSLELSNEQYFGPGTRLTVT.

V and J are TRBV9 and TRBJ2-5; 8 nucleotides line up with TRBD1. The CDR3 sequence is 16 residues long. Trimming removed 3 bases from V and 5 bases from J; junction bases left unmatched: 12. Per the germline V gene, CDR1 is SGDLS and CDR2 is YYNGEE. CDR3 DNA sequence: TGTGCCAGCAGCGGCCGGACAGGGAACTTTATGGAGACCCAGTACTTC. Translating gives CASSGRTGNFMETQYF. The full variable domain, rest sourced from reference TRBV9 and TRBJ2-5, is DSGVTQTPKHLITATGQRVTLRCSPRSGDLSVYWYQQSLDQGLQFLIQYYNGEERAKGNILERFSAQQFPDLHSELNLSSLELGDSALYFCASSGRTGNFMETQYFGPGTRLLVL.

This chain connects TRBV12-5 to TRBJ1-1; 8 bases are a match to TRBD1. This CDR3 is built from 13 residues. Germline V gene lookup returns CDR1 LGHNT and CDR2 FRNRAP. V gave up 0 bases and J gave up 6 bases; unmatched junction bases: 0. The CDR3 region has the DNA TGTGCTAGTGGTTTGGTACAGGGGGCTGAAGCTTTCTTT. Protein: CASGLVQGAEAFF.

The gene calls are TRBV27 and TRBJ2-7, with D possibly TRBD1 on 6 matching bases. CDR3 length: 15 amino acids. Germline V CDR1 and CDR2: MNHEY, SMNVEV (reference sequence). V was cut by 9 bases and J by 1 base, with 19 bases left in between. The chain's CDR3 is CASKKSGTSSYEQYF. CDR3 DNA sequence: TGTGCCAGTAAAAAGTCCGGGACAAGTTCCTACGAGCAGTACTTC.